The T cell receptor beta chain described here comes from a study of cytotoxic CD8 clonotypes in ibrutinib-treated CLL. Study information: Mean yields were around 260,000 productive templates and 80,000 to 95,000 productive rearrangements per sample. Points from the study as a whole: Public clonotypes proved infrequent, and on treatment they shrank or remained steady. Ibrutinib response saw clonality rise, and progression saw it return toward baseline.

Trimming took 5 bases from V and 11 from J, leaving 21 bases between them. The germline V gene encodes CDR1 GTSNPN and CDR2 SVGIG (reference sequence). The CDR3 length is 13 residues. This clone was seen a few times. Antigen specificity is unknown. Sequenced by immunoSEQ multiplex PCR; TCRdb stores in-frame clones only, minus some. The sample lists some 63,000 clones, 90% occurring once. Here the sequenced sample was PBMCs, taken after 12 months of ibrutinib treatment. The clonotype comes from a human donor with chronic lymphocytic leukemia. The gene calls are TRBV30 and TRBJ1-1, with unresolved D. CDR3 amino acids: CAWYSRRAVRAFF. The CDR3 coding sequence is TGTGCCTGGTATTCCCGTCGGGCGGTTCGGGCTTTCTTT.